Shown below are 21 T cell receptor beta chains from a single sample sequenced in a study of cytomegalovirus exposure and HLA in healthy donors. PCR involved 60 Vbeta and 13 Jbeta primers. Generated by immunoSEQ multiplex PCR, the TCRdb table keeps only in-frame clones and is missing some. The sample has about 92,000 clones, 69% seen once. Sequenced sample: PBMCs. Receptors were obtained from a middle-aged man in good health and CMV-seronegative.

The chain employs TRBV7-3 and TRBJ2-5; D may be TRBD2 (7 bases). The CDR3 is made up of 14 amino acids. Trimming cost V 5 bases and J 5 bases, with 15 bases left between them. The germline V gene encodes CDR1 SGHTA and CDR2 FQGTGA. This chain's CDR3 is CASSLWGGRETQYF. The CDR3 DNA reads as TGTGCCAGCAGCCTGTGGGGGGGGCGGGAGACCCAGTACTTC.

This chain links TRBV6-5 with TRBJ2-7; D perhaps matches TRBD2 (5 bases). The CDR3 spans 15 residues. Deletions cut 6 bases from V and 0 bases from J, with 15 bases between. Germline values: CDR1 MNHEY, CDR2 SVGAGI. The CDR3 DNA is TGTGCCAGCAGCCGGACGGGGTCGGGCTCCTACGAGCAGTACGTC. The encoded protein is CASSRTGSGSYEQYV.

This clone is a singleton in its sample. V is TRBV15 and J is TRBJ1-5; 7 bases map to TRBD1. The germline V gene encodes CDR1 LNHNV and CDR2 YYDKDF (reference sequence). The trim removed 0 bases at V and 0 bases at J, leaving 14 bases unmatched. This CDR3 region has 20 residues. The CDR3 coding sequence is TGTGCCACCAGCAGAGATCCTCCAGGGGGAATCCCAAATAGCAATCAGCCCCAGCATTTT. It translates to CATSRDPPGGIPNSNQPQHF.

The chain's CDR3 is CASSLDGSTDTQYF. Written as DNA, the CDR3 is TGTGCCAGCAGTTTAGACGGGAGCACAGATACGCAGTATTTT. The chain couples TRBV6-5 to TRBJ2-3; D gene ambiguous. Germline V gene sequence: CDR1 MNHEY, CDR2 SVGAGI. Between the trimmed V and J ends, which lost 4 bases and 0 bases, there was a span of 8 bases. CDR3 length: 14 residues.

The chain joins TRBV6-1 to TRBJ2-3; D remains ambiguous. This CDR3 comprises 12 residues. Trimming took off 2 bases at V and 8 bases at J, with 8 bases between the two ends. Germline CDR1 and CDR2: MNHNS and SASEGT. CDR3 loop: CASSETSGTQYF. The CDR3 region has the DNA TGTGCCAGCAGTGAAACTTCGGGTACGCAGTATTTT.

This clone was recorded only once. The chain employs TRBV5-1 and TRBJ2-3; 12 nucleotides agree with TRBD2. The CDR3 is 16 amino acids. Germline trimming cut 3 bases from V and 2 bases from J; bases unmatched to any gene: 4. Germline-derived CDR1 and CDR2 are SGHRS and YFSETQ. The CDR3 region is CASSSPSGGATDTQYF. DNA for the CDR3: TGCGCCAGCAGCTCCCCTAGCGGGGGGGCCACAGATACGCAGTATTTT.

V usage is TRBV19 and J usage is TRBJ1-5, with D maybe TRBD1 (6 bases). Germline CDR1 and CDR2: LNHDA and SQIVND (reference sequence). V was pared by 5 bases and J by 6 bases, with 11 bases between. The CDR3 is 13 residues long. The CDR3: CASSQGLIQPQHF. The DNA of the CDR3 is TGTGCCAGTAGTCAGGGGTTGATTCAGCCCCAGCATTTT. The full variable domain, in which reference TRBV19 and TRBJ1-5 provide the parts outside the CDR3, is DGGITQSPKYLFRKEGQNVTLSCEQNLNHDAMYWYRQDPGQGLRLIYYSQIVNDFQKGDIAEGYSVSREKKESFPLTVTSAQKNPTAFYLCASSQGLIQPQHFGDGTRLSIL.

This clone has just a few counts. The genes are TRBV6-4 and TRBJ2-7; 7 nucleotides line up with TRBD1. Trimming took 1 base from V and 3 from J; bases not matched to a gene: 6. The CDR3 contains 15 residues. CDR1 is MRHNA and CDR2 is SNTAGT in the germline V gene. CDR3 sequence: CASSDYRDRHYEQYF. CDR3 DNA: TGTGCCAGCAGTGACTACCGGGACAGACACTACGAGCAGTACTTC.

This clone has a handful of counts. The rearrangement links TRBV10-3 to TRBJ1-1; no clear D gene. V dropped 3 bases and J dropped 0 bases, with 8 bases sitting between them. This CDR3 comprises 14 residues. Germline lookup yields CDR1 ENHRY and CDR2 SYGVKD. CDR3 region: CAISEWAVNTEAFF. DNA of the CDR3: TGTGCCATCAGTGAATGGGCCGTGAACACTGAAGCTTTCTTT.

CDR3 bases: TGTGCCAGCAGTGAATGGGGAGGGGACACTGAAGCTTTCTTT. It specifies CASSEWGGDTEAFF. V gene TRBV6-1 combines with J gene TRBJ1-1; D may be TRBD1 (5 bases). Germline CDR1 and CDR2: MNHNS and SASEGT. V lost 2 bases and J lost 3, with 10 bases in between. The CDR3 runs 14 residues.

The chain employs TRBV5-6 and TRBJ2-2; TRBD2 matches at 10 bases. Germline values: CDR1 SGHDT, CDR2 YYEEEE. CDR3 length equals 14 residues. J was trimmed by 7 bases and V by 4 bases; bases with no gene match: 4. This chain's CDR3 is CASSLLAGDGELFF. In nucleotides, the CDR3 is TGTGCCAGCAGCCTTCTAGCGGGAGACGGGGAGCTGTTTTTT.

The J gene is TRBJ2-7, the V gene TRBV18, with a weak D call TRBD1 (5 bases). V shed 2 bases and J shed 0 bases, with 8 bases lying between them. Germline V lookup: CDR1 KGHSH, CDR2 LQKENI. The CDR3 runs to 14 residues. The CDR3 bases are TGTGCCAGCTCACCAAGACAGAGCTCCTACGAGCAGTACGTC. Protein: CASSPRQSSYEQYV.

The chain links TRBV5-1 to TRBJ1-1; weak D call: TRBD1 (6 bases). Germline-derived CDR1 and CDR2 are SGHRS and YFSETQ. The CDR3 extends over 13 amino acids. Trimming took 4 bases from V and 4 from J, leaving 11 bases between them. CDR3 sequence: CASSPTGFTEAFF. In DNA form, the CDR3 reads TGCGCCAGCAGCCCCACAGGGTTCACTGAAGCTTTCTTT.

J is TRBJ1-2 and V is TRBV7-9, with 10 nucleotides matching TRBD1. J gave up 1 base and V 5 bases, and 4 bases lay outside the gene matches. CDR1 is SEHNR, CDR2 FQNEAQ, per germline (reference sequence). This CDR3 is built from 15 residues. The CDR3 here is CASSLGTGVNYGYTF. The CDR3 DNA reads as TGTGCCAGCAGCCTAGGGACAGGGGTTAACTATGGCTACACCTTC.

The V and J genes are TRBV10-3 and TRBJ2-1; 9 bases match TRBD2. The germline gives CDR1 ENHRY, CDR2 SYGVKD. J lost 6 bases, V lost 10 bases, and 7 bases had no gene match. The CDR3 is 13 amino acids. As DNA, the CDR3 is TGTGCCACCTTAGCGGGAGTTGGCAATGAGCAGTTCTTC. Translating gives CATLAGVGNEQFF.

This chain uses TRBV5-4 with TRBJ1-1; 7 nucleotides agree with TRBD1. V lost 0 bases to trimming and J lost 1 base; unmatched junction nucleotides: 6. This CDR3 has 16 residues. Germline-derived CDR1 and CDR2 are SGHNT and YYREEE (reference sequence). Here the CDR3 DNA reads TGTGCCAGCAGCTTGGCACCGTCAGGGGGGAACACTGAAGCTTTCTTT. It codes for CASSLAPSGGNTEAFF.

This clone has a handful of counts. This same CDR3 is encoded by further DNA sequences in the sample. The chain uses TRBV4-3 and TRBJ1-6; D remains unclear. This CDR3 comprises 15 residues. Per germline, CDR1 LGHNA and CDR2 YSLEER. The V and J ends lost 2 bases and 9 bases respectively, with 14 bases between them. CDR3: CASSQNERYGSPLHF. Here the CDR3 DNA reads TGCGCCAGCAGCCAAAACGAGCGGTATGGTTCACCCCTCCACTTT.

This clone was recorded a few times. The chain links TRBV28 to TRBJ2-7; D is possibly TRBD1 (6 bases). CDR1 is MDHEN, CDR2 SYDVKM, per germline. The CDR3 is 14 amino acids. The ends were cut back, 2 bases at V and 2 bases at J, with 10 bases in the middle. The CDR3 region is CASSLTGYTYEQYV. DNA for the CDR3: TGTGCCAGCAGTTTAACAGGGTATACCTACGAGCAGTACGTC.

V gene TRBV7-9 combines with J gene TRBJ1-1; TRBD1 matches 7 bases. J gave up 0 bases and V 4 bases, and 5 bases lay outside the gene matches. CDR1 is SEHNR and CDR2 is FQNEAQ in the germline V gene (reference sequence). This CDR3 spans 15 amino acids. The CDR3 protein is CASSSPQGVNTEAFF. CDR3 nucleotide sequence: TGTGCCAGCAGCTCACCCCAGGGGGTGAACACTGAAGCTTTCTTT.

The rearrangement links TRBV7-6 to TRBJ2-5; D is possibly TRBD1 (5 bases). The V gene's germline CDR1 is SGHVS and CDR2 FNYEAQ. This CDR3 is 14 amino acids long. V was shortened by 0 bases and J by 2 bases, with 7 bases between the two germline ends. For the CDR3, the DNA is TGTGCCAGCAGCTTAGCGGCAGGGCAAGAGACCCAGTACTTC. It is translated as CASSLAAGQETQYF.

This clone was counted only a few times. The rearrangement links TRBV9 to TRBJ2-7; D is perhaps TRBD2 (7 bases). This CDR3 is built from 15 residues. Trimming took 0 bases from V and 6 from J, leaving 16 bases between them. The germline V gene has CDR1 SGDLS and CDR2 YYNGEE. The chain's CDR3 is CASSVGGGRSGEQYF. The CDR3 coding sequence is TGTGCCAGCAGCGTAGGGGGGGGGCGTAGCGGCGAGCAGTACTTC.